The 20 T cell receptor beta chains reported below all come from one sample, sequenced in a study of cytomegalovirus exposure and HLA in healthy donors. Vbeta (60) and Jbeta (13) primers were used in the PCR. The protocol was immunoSEQ multiplex PCR, while the TCRdb copy is restricted to in-frame clones and leaves out a portion. The table has some 120,000 clones, roughly 86% seen once. The source material was PBMCs. These receptors all stem from a man in his late teens or twenties in good health and CMV-seronegative.

This clone occurred a few times. CDR3 sequence: CASSSLSRGGYNEQFF. The CDR3 DNA sequence: TGTGCCAGCAGCTCCCTCTCGAGGGGGGGCTACAATGAGCAGTTCTTC. The chain is built from TRBV7-3 and TRBJ2-1; D possibly corresponds to TRBD2 (7 bases). Trimming cost V 4 bases and J 3 bases, with 16 bases left between them. CDR3 size: 16 residues. The germline CDR1 and CDR2 sequences are SGHTA and FQGTGA. The full variable domain, with the rest looked up from reference TRBV7-3 and TRBJ2-1, is GAGVSQTPSNKVTEKGKYVELRCDPISGHTALYWYRQSLGQGPEFLIYFQGTGAADDSGLPNDRFFAVRPEGSVSTLKIQRTERGDSAVYLCASSSLSRGGYNEQFFGPGTRLTVL.

The chain joins TRBV11-2 to TRBJ2-7; D is undetermined. Per germline, CDR1 SGHAT and CDR2 FQNNGV. V was trimmed by 2 bases and J by 1 base, leaving 6 bases between them. The CDR3 extends over 13 amino acids. The CDR3 spells CASSLSTSYEQYF. The DNA of the CDR3 is TGTGCCAGCAGCTTATCGACTTCCTACGAGCAGTACTTC.

The chain couples TRBV6-6 to TRBJ1-1, with D perhaps matching TRBD1 (6 bases). Germline-derived CDR1 and CDR2 are MNHNY and SVGAGI (reference sequence). Deletions cut 4 bases from V and 5 bases from J, with 20 bases between. The CDR3 is made up of 16 amino acids. CDR3 region: CASSSTGGGRKTEAFF. CDR3 nucleotide sequence: TGTGCCAGCAGTTCTACCGGCGGGGGGCGGAAAACTGAAGCTTTCTTT.

The gene calls are TRBV28 and TRBJ1-2; D gene uncertain. Germline V lookup: CDR1 MDHEN, CDR2 SYDVKM. The CDR3 is 13 residues long. V lost 5 bases, J lost 4 bases, and 11 bases lay in between. The CDR3 loop is CASSPPTVYGYTF. CDR3 nucleotide sequence: TGTGCCAGCAGTCCCCCCACGGTCTATGGCTACACCTTC.

The chain links TRBV6-1 to TRBJ2-3; TRBD1 is a possible D gene (7 bases). The CDR3 has 18 amino acids. Trimming removed 1 base at V and 2 bases at J, with 19 bases between. Germline assignment: CDR1 MNHNS and CDR2 SASEGT. CDR3 sequence (DNA): TGTGCCAGCAGTGAAGACCCCTTTGGAGGGGGCCTCACAGATACGCAGTATTTT. Residues: CASSEDPFGGGLTDTQYF.

This rearrangement joins TRBV5-5 to TRBJ2-1; 11 bases fit TRBD2. The CDR3 is 13 residues long. V trimming: 10 bases; J trimming: 7 bases; junction bases outside the gene matches: 7. Germline loops: CDR1 SGHKS, CDR2 YYEKEE (reference sequence). The CDR3 DNA reads as TGTGCCGGCGGACTAGCGGGTTTGAATGAGCAGTTCTTC. Its protein product is CAGGLAGLNEQFF.

Note on this clone: This may arise from a read error, as a much more abundant clone is one base away. This sequence joins TRBV5-8 and TRBJ2-1, with D perhaps TRBD2 (5 bases). The CDR3 consists of 12 residues. Germline lookup yields CDR1 SGHTS and CDR2 YDEGEE. V lost 0 bases and J lost 7, with 5 bases in between. In DNA, the CDR3 is TGTGCCAGCAGCTTGGGAGGGAATGAGCAGTTCTTC. Encoded protein: CASSLGGNEQFF.

Remarks on this clone: Other DNA sequences in this sample translate to the same CDR3. V usage is TRBV28 and J usage is TRBJ1-5; D is perhaps TRBD1 (6 bases). The V gene's germline CDR1 is MDHEN and CDR2 SYDVKM. This CDR3 is 17 amino acids long. Trimming pared 8 bases from V and 0 bases from J, leaving 20 bases between. The CDR3 reads CASQNRELSYSNQPQHF. Written as DNA, the CDR3 is TGTGCCAGCCAAAACAGGGAATTGAGCTATAGCAATCAGCCCCAGCATTTT.

The J gene is TRBJ2-5, the V gene TRBV18, with 8 bases fitting TRBD1. The CDR3 length is 14 residues. Trimming took 3 bases from V and 5 from J; bases not matched to a gene: 5. The germline gives CDR1 KGHSH, CDR2 LQKENI. In DNA form, the CDR3 reads TGTGCCAGCTCACCCGGACAGGGCGGTGAGACCCAGTACTTC. Amino acid sequence: CASSPGQGGETQYF.

The V call is TRBV7-6, the J call TRBJ2-5; TRBD2 aligns across 7 bases. Germline values: CDR1 SGHVS, CDR2 FNYEAQ. V lost 2 bases, J lost 2 bases, and 5 bases stayed unmatched. The CDR3 runs to 15 residues. CDR3 in amino acids: CASSLMGGGQETQYF. DNA of the CDR3: TGTGCCAGCAGCTTAATGGGGGGAGGGCAAGAGACCCAGTACTTC.

The gene calls are TRBV6-5 and TRBJ2-1; 12 bases line up with TRBD2. Germline V CDR1 and CDR2: MNHEY, SVGAGI. V was pared by 4 bases and J by 8 bases, with 9 bases of the junction left unmatched. The CDR3 covers 16 residues. The CDR3: CASSLSASGGGYEQFF. For the CDR3, the DNA is TGTGCCAGCAGTTTATCTGCTAGCGGGGGGGGATATGAGCAGTTCTTC.

The chain combines TRBV7-6 with TRBJ1-2; D call uncertain. The CDR3 loop spans 17 amino acids. V gave up 3 bases and J gave up 0 bases, with 17 bases separating them. Germline CDR1 SGHVS, CDR2 FNYEAQ. This CDR3 reads CASSLGVGWISNYGYTF. CDR3 DNA: TGTGCCAGCAGCTTGGGCGTGGGCTGGATATCTAACTATGGCTACACCTTC.

V and J are TRBV25-1 and TRBJ2-3, with D possibly TRBD2 on 6 matching bases. The V gene lost 2 bases and the J gene lost 2 bases, with 20 bases spanning the gap. Germline values: CDR1 MGHDK, CDR2 SYGVNS. The CDR3 has 18 amino acids. The CDR3 coding sequence is TGTGCCAGCAGTGAAGGCCTTATAGGTGGGGGGATCACAGATACGCAGTATTTT. Its protein is CASSEGLIGGGITDTQYF.

In DNA form, the CDR3 reads TGTGCCAGCAGCTTGGACAGGGGTGACACTGAAGCTTTCTTT. This encodes CASSLDRGDTEAFF. The chain joins TRBV13 to TRBJ1-1, with 9 positions matching TRBD1. Germline V gene lookup returns CDR1 PRHDT and CDR2 FYEKMQ (reference sequence). The trim removed 3 bases at V and 3 bases at J, leaving 2 bases unmatched. This CDR3 spans 14 amino acids. The whole variable domain, filled in from reference TRBV13 and TRBJ1-1, reads AAGVIQSPRHLIKEKRETATLKCYPIPRHDTVYWYQQGPGQDPQFLISFYEKMQSDKGSIPDRFSAQQFSDYHSELNMSSLELGDSALYFCASSLDRGDTEAFFGQGTRLTVV.

This chain links TRBV9 with TRBJ2-3; D is unclear. Germline values: CDR1 SGDLS, CDR2 YYNGEE. CDR3 size: 13 residues. Trimming took 0 bases from V and 4 from J, leaving 6 bases between them. The CDR3 region is CASSVGLPDTQYF. The CDR3 DNA follows: TGTGCCAGCAGCGTAGGTCTACCAGATACGCAGTATTTT.

This chain links TRBV7-2 with TRBJ1-2, with D tentatively TRBD1 (5 bases). V shed 3 bases and J shed 4 bases, with 9 bases lying between them. The CDR3 loop spans 13 amino acids. Looked up from germline, CDR1 is SGHTA and CDR2 is FQGNSA. For the CDR3, the DNA is TGTGCCAGCAGCTTGGACATCGCCTATGGCTACACCTTC. Amino acid sequence: CASSLDIAYGYTF.

In its sample, this clone was seen once. The V call is TRBV5-8, the J call TRBJ2-1; D is unresolved. The V end lost 1 base, the J end lost 12 bases, and 14 bases lay between the germline ends. CDR1 and CDR2 (germline): SGHTS, YDEGEE. This CDR3 is built from 13 residues. The CDR3 nucleotides are TGTGCCAGCAGCTTGACCCCTACCCTTTGGCAGTTCTTC. Translating it yields CASSLTPTLWQFF.

The chain is built from TRBV6-5 and TRBJ1-6, with D unclear. This CDR3 contains 14 residues. Per germline, CDR1 MNHEY and CDR2 SVGAGI. Trimming removed 0 bases from V and 7 bases from J, with 7 bases in between. The DNA for the CDR3 is TGTGCCAGCAGTTACTCGGGCCACAATTCACCCCTCCACTTT. Amino acids: CASSYSGHNSPLHF.

The chain joins TRBV27 to TRBJ1-4; D call uncertain. The CDR3 totals 14 residues. V was cut by 10 bases and J by 4 bases, with 16 bases left in between. Germline CDR1 and CDR2: MNHEY and SMNVEV (reference sequence). The CDR3 DNA reads as TGTGCCACCGGAGTCGTAGGTATTAATGAAAAACTGTTTTTT. Amino acids: CATGVVGINEKLFF.

V is TRBV5-1 and J is TRBJ2-3; D not certain. The ends were cut back, 0 bases at V and 2 bases at J, with 7 bases in the middle. CDR3 length equals 14 residues. Per germline, CDR1 SGHRS and CDR2 YFSETQ. The CDR3: CASSLEQLTDTQYF. In DNA, the CDR3 is TGCGCCAGCAGCTTGGAACAGCTCACAGATACGCAGTATTTT.